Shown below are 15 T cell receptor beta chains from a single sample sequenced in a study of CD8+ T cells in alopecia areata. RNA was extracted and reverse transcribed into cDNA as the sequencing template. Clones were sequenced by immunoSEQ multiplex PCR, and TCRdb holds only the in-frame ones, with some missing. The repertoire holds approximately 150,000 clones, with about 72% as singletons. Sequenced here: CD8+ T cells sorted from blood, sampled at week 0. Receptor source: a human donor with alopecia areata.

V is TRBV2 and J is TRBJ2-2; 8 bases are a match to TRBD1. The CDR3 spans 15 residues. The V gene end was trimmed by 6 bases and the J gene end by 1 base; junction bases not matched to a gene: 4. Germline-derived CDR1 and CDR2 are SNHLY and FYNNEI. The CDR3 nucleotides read TGTGCCAGCAGCGCCGGGACAGGGAACACCGGGGAGCTGTTTTTT. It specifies CASSAGTGNTGELFF.

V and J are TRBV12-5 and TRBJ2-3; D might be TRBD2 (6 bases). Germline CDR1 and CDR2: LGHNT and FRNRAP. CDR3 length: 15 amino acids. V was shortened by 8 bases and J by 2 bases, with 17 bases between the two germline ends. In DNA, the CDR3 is TGTGCTAGTACCCATTGGGGGGTTTTCACAGATACGCAGTATTTT. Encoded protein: CASTHWGVFTDTQYF.

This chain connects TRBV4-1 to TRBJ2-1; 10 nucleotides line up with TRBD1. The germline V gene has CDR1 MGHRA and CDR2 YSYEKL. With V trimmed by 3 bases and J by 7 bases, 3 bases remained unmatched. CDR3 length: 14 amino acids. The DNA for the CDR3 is TGCGCCAGCAGCCATCCGGGACAGGGGAATGAGCAGTTCTTC. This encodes CASSHPGQGNEQFF.

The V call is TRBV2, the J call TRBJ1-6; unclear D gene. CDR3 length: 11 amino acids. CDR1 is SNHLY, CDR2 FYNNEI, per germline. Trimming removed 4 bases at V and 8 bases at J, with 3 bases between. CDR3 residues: CASSVDSPLHF. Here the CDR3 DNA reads TGTGCCAGCAGTGTTGATTCACCCCTCCACTTT.

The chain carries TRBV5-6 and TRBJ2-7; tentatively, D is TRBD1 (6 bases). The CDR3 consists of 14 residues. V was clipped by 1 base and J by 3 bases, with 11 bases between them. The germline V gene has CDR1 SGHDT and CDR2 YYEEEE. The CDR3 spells CASSLRDTYYEQYF. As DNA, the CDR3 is TGTGCCAGCAGCTTGAGGGACACCTACTACGAGCAGTACTTC.

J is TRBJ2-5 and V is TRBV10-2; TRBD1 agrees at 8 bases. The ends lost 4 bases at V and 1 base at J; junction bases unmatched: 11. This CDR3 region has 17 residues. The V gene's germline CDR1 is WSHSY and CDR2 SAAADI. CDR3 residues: CASSGMGGQVIQETQYF. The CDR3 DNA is TGCGCCAGCAGTGGAATGGGGGGACAGGTAATCCAAGAGACCCAGTACTTC.

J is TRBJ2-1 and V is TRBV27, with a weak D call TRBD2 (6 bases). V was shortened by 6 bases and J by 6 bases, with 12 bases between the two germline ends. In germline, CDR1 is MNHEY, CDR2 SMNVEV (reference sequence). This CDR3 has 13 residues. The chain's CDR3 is CASSQTRSNEQFF. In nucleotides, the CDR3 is TGTGCCAGCAGCCAGACTAGGAGCAATGAGCAGTTCTTC.

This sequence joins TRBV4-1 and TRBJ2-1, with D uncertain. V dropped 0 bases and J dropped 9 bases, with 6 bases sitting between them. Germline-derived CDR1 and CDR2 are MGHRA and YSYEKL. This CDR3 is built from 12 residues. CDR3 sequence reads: CASSQDLTEQFF. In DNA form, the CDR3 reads TGCGCCAGCAGCCAAGATCTGACTGAGCAGTTCTTC.

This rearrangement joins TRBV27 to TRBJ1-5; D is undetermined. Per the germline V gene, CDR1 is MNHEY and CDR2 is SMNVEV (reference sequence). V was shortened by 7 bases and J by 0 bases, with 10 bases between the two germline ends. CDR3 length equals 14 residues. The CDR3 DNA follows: TGTGCCAGCAAGACGGGGAATAGCAATCAGCCCCAGCATTTT. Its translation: CASKTGNSNQPQHF.

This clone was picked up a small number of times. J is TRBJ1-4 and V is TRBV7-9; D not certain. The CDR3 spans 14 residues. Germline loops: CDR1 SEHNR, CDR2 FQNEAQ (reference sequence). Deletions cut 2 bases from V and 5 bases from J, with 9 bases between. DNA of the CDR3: TGTGCCAGCAGCTTAAGTCAGAAGAATGAAAAACTGTTTTTT. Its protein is CASSLSQKNEKLFF.

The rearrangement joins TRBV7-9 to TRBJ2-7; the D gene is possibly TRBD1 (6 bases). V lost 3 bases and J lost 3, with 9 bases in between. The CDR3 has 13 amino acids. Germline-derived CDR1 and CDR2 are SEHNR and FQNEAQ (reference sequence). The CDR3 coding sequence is TGTGCCAGCAGCTTTACAGGGAGCTACGAGCAGTACTTC. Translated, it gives CASSFTGSYEQYF.

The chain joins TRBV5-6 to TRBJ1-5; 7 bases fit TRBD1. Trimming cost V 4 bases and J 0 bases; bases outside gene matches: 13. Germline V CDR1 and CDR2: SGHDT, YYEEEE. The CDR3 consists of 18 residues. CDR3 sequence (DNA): TGTGCCAGCAGCGTCCGGGACAGTTATGGTTATAGCAATCAGCCCCAGCATTTT. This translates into CASSVRDSYGYSNQPQHF.

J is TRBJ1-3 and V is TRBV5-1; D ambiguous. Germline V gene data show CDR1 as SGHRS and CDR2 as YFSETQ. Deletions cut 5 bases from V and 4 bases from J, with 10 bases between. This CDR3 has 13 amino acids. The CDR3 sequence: CASSPAGGNTIYF. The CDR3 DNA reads TGCGCCAGCAGTCCAGCAGGAGGAAACACCATATATTTT.

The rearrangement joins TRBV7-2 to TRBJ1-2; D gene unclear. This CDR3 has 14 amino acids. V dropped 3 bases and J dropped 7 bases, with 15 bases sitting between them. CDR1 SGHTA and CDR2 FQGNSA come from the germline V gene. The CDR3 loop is CASSFRRSEFGYTF. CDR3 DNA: TGTGCCAGCAGCTTTCGTAGAAGTGAGTTTGGCTACACCTTC.

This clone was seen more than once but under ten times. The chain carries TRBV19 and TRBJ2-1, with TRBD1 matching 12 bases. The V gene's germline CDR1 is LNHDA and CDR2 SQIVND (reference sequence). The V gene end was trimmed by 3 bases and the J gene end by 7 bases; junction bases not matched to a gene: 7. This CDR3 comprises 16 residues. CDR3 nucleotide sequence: TGTGCCAGTAGTATGGGAGGGGACAGGGGGCTGAATGAGCAGTTCTTC. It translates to CASSMGGDRGLNEQFF.